The TCR beta chain under discussion was sequenced for a study of OX40 agonist ivuxolimab in advanced cancers. Study in general: At doses from 0.01 to 10 mg/kg, patients were given intravenous ivuxolimab every 2 weeks. Hepatocellular carcinoma, melanoma, renal cell or head and neck cancer was diagnosed in the dose-escalation patients. Study-wide results and caveats: Both CD4+ and CD8+ T cell populations in blood had undergone clonal expansion by week 6 at 0.1 to 3.0 mg/kg. Patients who responded partially at 0.1-3.0 mg/kg showed clonal expansion ranking among the lowest.

As for this clone: The antigen is not known. Other DNA sequences from this sample encode an identical CDR3 as well.

CDR1 and CDR2 (germline): GTSNPN, SVGIG (reference sequence). The CDR3 extends over 15 amino acids. The V gene end was trimmed by 2 bases and the J gene end by 7 bases; junction bases not matched to a gene: 9. Data came from immunoSEQ multiplex PCR; TCRdb stores just in-frame clones and leaves some out. The sample has about 90,000 clones, 90% seen once. The sequencing here drew on CD4+ or CD8+ T cells sorted from blood, taken in a trial of the OX40 agonist ivuxolimab. The chain uses TRBV30 and TRBJ2-2, with 8 bases fitting TRBD2. The sequence was obtained from an adult with an advanced solid tumor such as melanoma, head and neck, liver or kidney cancer. The CDR3 loop is CAWSTGGAWYGELFF. CDR3 nucleotide sequence: TGTGCCTGGAGTACGGGGGGGGCCTGGTACGGGGAGCTGTTTTTT.